This passage covers 27 T cell receptor beta chains from one sample sequenced in a study of blood T cell repertoires in COVID-19. The repertoire was sequenced with immunoSEQ multiplex PCR; TCRdb's copy has only in-frame clones and lacks some. The sample has a few hundred thousand clones, approximately 90% seen once; the top ten hold roughly 2%. The sequenced sample consisted of PBMCs or T cells enriched from blood (not recorded which). The receptors derive from a woman aged 60 to 75 in a cohort exposed to, infected with or recovered from COVID-19 (not recorded which).

The chain is built from TRBV2 and TRBJ2-7; D is undetermined. CDR1 and CDR2 from the germline V gene are SNHLY and FYNNEI. V was clipped by 2 bases and J by 3 bases, with 8 bases between them. This CDR3 spans 13 amino acids. The CDR3: CASSEQNIYEQYF. CDR3 nucleotides: TGTGCCAGCAGTGAACAGAATATCTACGAGCAGTACTTC.

The rearrangement joins TRBV20-1 to TRBJ2-3, with 9 bases matching TRBD2. In germline, CDR1 is DFQATT, CDR2 SNEGSKA (reference sequence). This CDR3 is 20 amino acids long. V dropped 3 bases and J dropped 1; count of bases not matched to a gene: 20. The CDR3 protein is CSASPKTPKGLAWGTDTQYF. CDR3 nucleotide sequence: TGCAGTGCTAGTCCTAAAACCCCTAAAGGACTAGCGTGGGGCACAGATACGCAGTATTTT.

V usage is TRBV7-8 and J usage is TRBJ2-1; 10 bases fit TRBD2. Germline V gene lookup returns CDR1 SGHVS and CDR2 FQNEAQ. The CDR3 sequence is 16 residues long. After removal of 1 base from V and 6 bases from J, the junction contained 6 bases not matched to a gene. CDR3 nucleotide sequence: TGTGCCAGCAGCTTAGTACGGGCTAGCGGGAGCAATGAGCAGTTCTTC. It encodes CASSLVRASGSNEQFF.

The gene calls are TRBV2 and TRBJ1-4; possibly TRBD1 for D (6 bases). CDR1 is SNHLY and CDR2 is FYNNEI in the germline V gene. The CDR3 sequence is 14 residues long. V gave up 7 bases and J gave up 4 bases, with 13 bases separating them. The CDR3 nucleotides read TGTGCCAGCATGGGACAAAGGAGTAATGAAAAACTGTTTTTT. It is translated as CASMGQRSNEKLFF.

The chain uses TRBV15 and TRBJ2-7; D possibly corresponds to TRBD2 (5 bases). The CDR3 consists of 15 residues. Looked up from germline, CDR1 is LNHNV and CDR2 is YYDKDF (reference sequence). V was shortened by 5 bases and J by 0 bases, with 14 bases between the two germline ends. The CDR3 loop reads CATSRKAGISYEQYF. The CDR3 bases are TGTGCCACCAGCCGGAAAGCCGGGATCTCCTACGAGCAGTACTTC.

The chain recombines TRBV9 with TRBJ2-5; D is unclear. The CDR3 is 16 residues long. V was clipped by 0 bases and J by 0 bases, with 12 bases between them. CDR1 is SGDLS and CDR2 is YYNGEE in the germline V gene. The CDR3 region is CASSVESLSYQETQYF. DNA for the CDR3: TGTGCCAGCAGCGTAGAGAGTCTGTCCTACCAAGAGACCCAGTACTTC.

This chain joins TRBV7-9 and TRBJ2-7; 11 nucleotides align to TRBD1. V lost 3 bases and J lost 2; bases outside the gene matches: 3. CDR1 and CDR2 (germline): SEHNR, FQNEAQ (reference sequence). This CDR3 region has 15 residues. The CDR3 loop is CASSFGQGATYEQYF. The CDR3 DNA reads TGTGCCAGCAGCTTCGGACAGGGGGCAACCTACGAGCAGTACTTC.

This sequence joins TRBV7-6 and TRBJ2-2; D unresolved. V gave up 5 bases and J gave up 0 bases, with 10 bases separating them. Germline V gives CDR1 SGHVS, CDR2 FNYEAQ. The CDR3 totals 15 residues. The CDR3 spells CASSRWAANTGELFF. CDR3 DNA sequence: TGTGCCAGCAGCCGTTGGGCCGCGAACACCGGGGAGCTGTTTTTT.

V gene TRBV19 combines with J gene TRBJ2-4; 13 nucleotides match TRBD2. J gave up 13 bases and V 4 bases, and 7 bases lay outside the gene matches. The CDR3 totals 14 residues. Germline CDR1 and CDR2: LNHDA and SQIVND (reference sequence). As DNA, the CDR3 is TGTGCCAGTAGTACACCGACGACTAGCGGGAGGCAGTACTTC. Protein sequence: CASSTPTTSGRQYF. Full variable domain (remainder filled in from reference TRBV19 and TRBJ2-4): DGGITQSPKYLFRKEGQNVTLSCEQNLNHDAMYWYRQDPGQGLRLIYYSQIVNDFQKGDIAEGYSVSREKKESFPLTVTSAQKNPTAFYLCASSTPTTSGRQYFGAGTRLSVL.

This clone was observed once. The genes are TRBV7-9 and TRBJ1-6, with TRBD1 identical over 7 bases. The germline gives CDR1 SEHNR, CDR2 FQNEAQ (reference sequence). The junction had 6 bases not matched to a gene; V was cut back by 5 bases and J by 5 bases. The CDR3 has 15 amino acids. The DNA for the CDR3 is TGTGCCAGCAGCCCCCGTACAGGGGATAATTCACCCCTCCACTTT. This sequence encodes CASSPRTGDNSPLHF.

The sample holds one count of this clone. This sequence joins TRBV24-1 and TRBJ2-5; 9 bases fit TRBD2. V lost 5 bases and J lost 0; bases outside the gene matches: 3. CDR1 and CDR2 from the germline V gene are KGHDR and SFDVKD. The CDR3 runs 15 residues. CDR3 sequence (DNA): TGTGCCACCAGTGCCCTAGCGGGGTACCAAGAGACCCAGTACTTC. Its protein product is CATSALAGYQETQYF.

The chain has TRBV24-1 and TRBJ1-5, with D maybe TRBD1 (6 bases). The V and J ends lost 2 bases and 0 bases respectively, with 16 bases between them. This CDR3 has 18 residues. Germline V gives CDR1 KGHDR, CDR2 SFDVKD. As DNA, the CDR3 is TGTGCCACCAGTGATTCAACCGGGGGGCTATATAGCAATCAGCCCCAGCATTTT. This sequence encodes CATSDSTGGLYSNQPQHF.

The V gene is TRBV6-5, the J gene TRBJ1-2, with 9 bases identical to TRBD1. Germline V gives CDR1 MNHEY, CDR2 SVGAGI. The V gene end was trimmed by 6 bases and the J gene end by 7 bases; junction bases not matched to a gene: 6. The CDR3 is made up of 13 amino acids. The CDR3 region is CASRLEDRGGYTF. The CDR3 DNA reads as TGTGCCAGCAGACTAGAGGACAGGGGTGGCTACACCTTC.

The chain uses TRBV28 and TRBJ2-7; 8 bases match TRBD2. The CDR3 loop spans 15 amino acids. Losses at the gene ends were 2 bases for V and 2 bases for J; bases not matched to a gene: 5. CDR1 is MDHEN and CDR2 is SYDVKM in the germline V gene. The CDR3 region is CASSLGSGITYEQYF. Here the CDR3 DNA reads TGTGCCAGCAGTTTAGGTAGCGGGATTACCTACGAGCAGTACTTC.

This clone appeared once. This chain connects TRBV15 to TRBJ2-3; possibly TRBD1 for D (6 bases). Germline assignment: CDR1 LNHNV and CDR2 YYDKDF (reference sequence). This CDR3 is 16 amino acids long. V was clipped by 1 base and J by 1 base, with 12 bases between them. CDR3 sequence (DNA): TGTGCCACCAGCAGAGCCACAGGGTCGGGCACAGATACGCAGTATTTT. Protein sequence: CATSRATGSGTDTQYF.

The chain links TRBV29-1 to TRBJ1-3; a weak D match, TRBD1 (5 bases). This CDR3 is 15 amino acids long. Germline CDR1 is SQVTM and CDR2 is ANQGSEA. V lost 0 bases and J 4 bases, leaving 13 bases between the germline ends. The CDR3 sequence is CSVEEGRVSGNTIYF. The CDR3 DNA sequence: TGCAGCGTTGAAGAAGGCAGGGTATCCGGAAACACCATATATTTT.

The chain couples TRBV28 to TRBJ2-2, with 15 bases lining up with TRBD2. Germline V lookup: CDR1 MDHEN, CDR2 SYDVKM. With V trimmed by 6 bases and J by 7 bases, 12 bases remained unmatched. The CDR3 is 18 residues long. Written as DNA, the CDR3 is TGTGCCAGCAGACGAAAGGGACTAGCGGGAGGCCGCAACGGGGAGCTGTTTTTT. Residues: CASRRKGLAGGRNGELFF.

The chain couples TRBV4-1 to TRBJ2-3; D uncertain. The CDR3 runs 14 residues. The germline CDR1 and CDR2 sequences are MGHRA and YSYEKL. V dropped 5 bases and J dropped 0 bases, with 9 bases sitting between them. DNA for the CDR3: TGCGCCAGCAGCTGGCAGATTAGCACAGATACGCAGTATTTT. Its translation: CASSWQISTDTQYF.

A remark on this clone: Other DNA sequences from this sample encode an identical CDR3 as well. The chain joins TRBV7-9 to TRBJ2-3, with 11 positions matching TRBD2. Germline CDR1 SEHNR, CDR2 FQNEAQ (reference sequence). CDR3 length: 16 residues. V lost 5 bases, J lost 0 bases, and 4 bases stayed unmatched. Here the CDR3 reads CASSLGLAGSTDTQYF. CDR3 nucleotide sequence: TGTGCCAGCAGCCTCGGACTAGCGGGTAGCACAGATACGCAGTATTTT.

The chain employs TRBV30 and TRBJ2-3; 9 nucleotides match TRBD2. There are 14 residues in the CDR3. Trimming took 5 bases from V and 2 from J; bases not matched to a gene: 5. CDR1 and CDR2 from the germline V gene are GTSNPN and SVGIG (reference sequence). The CDR3 protein is CAWWLAGSTDTQYF. The CDR3 DNA follows: TGTGCCTGGTGGCTAGCGGGATCCACAGATACGCAGTATTTT.

This chain joins TRBV25-1 and TRBJ2-5, with D tentatively TRBD1 (6 bases). The CDR3 consists of 13 residues. Trimming took off 4 bases at V and 4 bases at J, with 10 bases between the two ends. Germline CDR1 and CDR2: MGHDK and SYGVNS. In nucleotides, the CDR3 is TGTGCCAGCAGTGGAAGCAGGGGAGAGACCCAGTACTTC. It encodes CASSGSRGETQYF. Drawing the rest from reference TRBV25-1 and TRBJ2-5, the complete variable domain is EADIYQTPRYLVIGTGKKITLECSQTMGHDKMYWYQQDPGMELHLIHYSYGVNSTEKGDLSSESTVSRIRTEHFPLTLESARPSHTSQYLCASSGSRGETQYFGPGTRLLVL.

The sample holds one count of this clone. The rearrangement joins TRBV19 to TRBJ2-3, with TRBD1 identical over 7 bases. The V and J ends lost 6 bases and 0 bases, in that order; junction bases with no gene match: 15. Looked up from germline, CDR1 is LNHDA and CDR2 is SQIVND (reference sequence). CDR3 size: 18 residues. CDR3: CASRDPLGGHSSTDTQYF. CDR3 DNA: TGTGCCAGTAGAGATCCGTTAGGGGGCCATTCTAGCACAGATACGCAGTATTTT. Drawing the rest from reference TRBV19 and TRBJ2-3, the complete variable domain is DGGITQSPKYLFRKEGQNVTLSCEQNLNHDAMYWYRQDPGQGLRLIYYSQIVNDFQKGDIAEGYSVSREKKESFPLTVTSAQKNPTAFYLCASRDPLGGHSSTDTQYFGPGTRLTVL.

In this sample, this clone turned up a few times. For the CDR3, the DNA is TGCAGCGTCAGCTCCGGGACAAATCAGCCCCAGCATTTT. It yields the protein CSVSSGTNQPQHF. This chain connects TRBV29-1 to TRBJ1-5; D is perhaps TRBD1 (6 bases). In germline, CDR1 is SQVTM, CDR2 ANQGSEA. The CDR3 runs to 13 residues. The V and J ends lost 6 bases and 4 bases respectively, with 13 bases between them.

The chain couples TRBV12-3 or TRBV12-4 to TRBJ1-4; 10 nucleotides match TRBD1. V lost 7 bases and J lost 7; bases outside the gene matches: 3. This CDR3 contains 13 residues. The CDR3: CASTDRGVEKLFF. The CDR3 region has the DNA TGTGCCAGCACGGACAGGGGGGTTGAAAAACTGTTTTTT.

The V gene is TRBV5-6, the J gene TRBJ1-5; 9 bases line up with TRBD1. Germline CDR1 and CDR2: SGHDT and YYEEEE. Trimming at V came to 6 bases and at J to 4 bases, leaving 5 bases not matched to a gene. This CDR3 spans 14 amino acids. The CDR3 spells CASKKDRGNQPQHF. The CDR3 DNA follows: TGTGCCAGCAAAAAGGACAGGGGTAATCAGCCCCAGCATTTT.

The J gene is TRBJ2-2, the V gene TRBV24-1; TRBD2 agrees at 10 bases. The CDR3 length is 16 residues. Germline V CDR1 and CDR2: KGHDR, SFDVKD. After removal of 5 bases from V and 4 bases from J, the junction contained 6 bases not matched to a gene. The CDR3 bases are TGTGCCACCAGTGGAACTAGCGGGATGGGCACCGGGGAGCTGTTTTTT. It is translated as CATSGTSGMGTGELFF.

This clone was counted between two and nine times. Other DNA variants within this sample encode the same CDR3. The V and J genes are TRBV11-2 and TRBJ2-7; 10 bases are shared with TRBD1. V lost 1 base, J lost 4 bases, and 4 bases stayed unmatched. The CDR3 length is 15 residues. The germline gives CDR1 SGHAT, CDR2 FQNNGV. CDR3 in amino acids: CASSLGTGGGYEQYF. The CDR3 nucleotides read TGTGCCAGCAGCTTAGGGACAGGGGGAGGTTACGAGCAGTACTTC.